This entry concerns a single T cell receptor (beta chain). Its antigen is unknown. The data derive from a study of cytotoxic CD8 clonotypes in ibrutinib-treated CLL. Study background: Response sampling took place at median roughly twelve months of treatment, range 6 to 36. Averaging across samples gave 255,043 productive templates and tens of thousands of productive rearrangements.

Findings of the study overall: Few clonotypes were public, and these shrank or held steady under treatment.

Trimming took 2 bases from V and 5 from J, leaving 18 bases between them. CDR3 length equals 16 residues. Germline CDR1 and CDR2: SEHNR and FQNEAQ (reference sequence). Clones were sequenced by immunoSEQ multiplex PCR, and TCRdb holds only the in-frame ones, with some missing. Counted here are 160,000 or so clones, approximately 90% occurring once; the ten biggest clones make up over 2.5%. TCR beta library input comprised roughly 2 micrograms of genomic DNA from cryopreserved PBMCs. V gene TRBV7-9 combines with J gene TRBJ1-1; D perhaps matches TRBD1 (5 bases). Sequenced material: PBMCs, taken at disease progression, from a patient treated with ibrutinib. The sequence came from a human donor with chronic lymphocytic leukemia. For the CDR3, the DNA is TGTGCCAGCAGCTTACCTCGGGACCTACTTGGGACTGAAGCTTTCTTT. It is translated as CASSLPRDLLGTEAFF.